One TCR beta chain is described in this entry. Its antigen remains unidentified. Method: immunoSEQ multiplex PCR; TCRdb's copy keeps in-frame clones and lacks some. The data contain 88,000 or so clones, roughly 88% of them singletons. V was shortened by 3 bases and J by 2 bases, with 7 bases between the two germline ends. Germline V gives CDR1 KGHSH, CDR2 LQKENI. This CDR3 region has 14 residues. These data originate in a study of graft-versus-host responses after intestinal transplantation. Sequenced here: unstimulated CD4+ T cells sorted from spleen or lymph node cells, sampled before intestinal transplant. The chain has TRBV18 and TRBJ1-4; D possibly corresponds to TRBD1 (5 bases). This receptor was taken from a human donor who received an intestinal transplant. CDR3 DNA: TGTGCCAGCTCACCGCGGGGGACTAATGAAAAACTGTTTTTT. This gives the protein CASSPRGTNEKLFF. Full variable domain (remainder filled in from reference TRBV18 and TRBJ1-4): NAGVMQNPRHLVRRRGQEARLRCSPMKGHSHVYWYRQLPEEGLKFMVYLQKENIIDESGMPKERFSAEFPKEGPSILRIQQVVRGDSAAYFCASSPRGTNEKLFFGSGTQLSVL.